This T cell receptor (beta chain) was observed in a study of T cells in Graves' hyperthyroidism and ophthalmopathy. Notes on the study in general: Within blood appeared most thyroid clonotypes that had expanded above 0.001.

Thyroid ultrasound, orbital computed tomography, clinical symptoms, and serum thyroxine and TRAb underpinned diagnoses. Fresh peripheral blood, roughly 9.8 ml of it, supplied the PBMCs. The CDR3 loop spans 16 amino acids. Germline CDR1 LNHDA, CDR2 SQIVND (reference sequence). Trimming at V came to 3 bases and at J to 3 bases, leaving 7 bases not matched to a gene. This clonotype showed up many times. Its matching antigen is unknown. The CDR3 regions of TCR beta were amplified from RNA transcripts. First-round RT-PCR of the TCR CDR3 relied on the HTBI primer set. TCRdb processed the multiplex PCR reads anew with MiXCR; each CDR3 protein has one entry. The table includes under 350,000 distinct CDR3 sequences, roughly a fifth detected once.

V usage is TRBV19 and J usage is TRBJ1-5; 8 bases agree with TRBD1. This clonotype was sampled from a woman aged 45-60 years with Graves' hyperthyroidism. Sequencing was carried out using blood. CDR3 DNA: TGTGCCAGTAGTATGAACGACAGGGGTAACAATCAGCCCCAGCATTTT. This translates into CASSMNDRGNNQPQHF.